This TCR beta chain derives from a study of T cell repertoires in cytomegalovirus infection. Looking at the study overall: From public TCR beta signatures came an indication of both CMV infection and matching HLA type.

The study's findings and limits: The study identified carriers of CMV plus the relevant HLA from cumulative public TCR beta family frequency. CMV-specific HLA-C-restricted TCR beta clonotypes dominated the ex vivo response.

Trimming cost V 9 bases and J 2 bases, with 19 bases left between them. CDR1 is LNHDA, CDR2 SQIVND, per germline (reference sequence). The CDR3 totals 15 residues. TCRdb ran MiXCR on the reads and lists one entry per CDR3 protein. The sample contains approximately 500,000 distinct CDR3 sequences, 11% of which appear only once. A note on this clonotype: Its antigen is undetermined.

The sequence came from a human donor in good health (CMV status not recorded). Some clones in this sample may be carry-over from other donors' samples. The sequenced sample was PBMCs. The chain recombines TRBV19 with TRBJ1-1; tentatively, D is TRBD1 (5 bases). CDR3 region: CASLLMGEVNTEAFF. The DNA of the CDR3 is TGTGCCAGCCTATTAATGGGGGAGGTAAACACTGAAGCTTTCTTT.